This TCR beta chain originates from a study of T cell clonality in common variable immunodeficiency. This clone has at least ten counts. From the germline J gene comes the end of the CDR3, since the read stops 3 residues before it. The CDR3 covers 15 residues. The ends were cut back, 6 bases at V and 5 bases at J, with 23 bases in the middle. The germline V gene encodes CDR1 DFQATT and CDR2 SNEGSKA (reference sequence). Produced via immunoSEQ multiplex PCR; TCRdb's table is partial and in-frame only. The sample lists about 40,000 clones, none appearing once, the ten largest making up about 1.3%. This TCR derives from a person between 18 and 69 years old in good health. The rearrangement links TRBV20-1 to TRBJ2-7, with D possibly being TRBD2 (5 bases). Sequencing used peripheral blood mononuclear cells. This CDR3 is CSAPPSDQHSDEQYF. Partial CDR3 DNA: TGCAGTGCCCCCCCGAGCGACCAACATAGCGACGAG.